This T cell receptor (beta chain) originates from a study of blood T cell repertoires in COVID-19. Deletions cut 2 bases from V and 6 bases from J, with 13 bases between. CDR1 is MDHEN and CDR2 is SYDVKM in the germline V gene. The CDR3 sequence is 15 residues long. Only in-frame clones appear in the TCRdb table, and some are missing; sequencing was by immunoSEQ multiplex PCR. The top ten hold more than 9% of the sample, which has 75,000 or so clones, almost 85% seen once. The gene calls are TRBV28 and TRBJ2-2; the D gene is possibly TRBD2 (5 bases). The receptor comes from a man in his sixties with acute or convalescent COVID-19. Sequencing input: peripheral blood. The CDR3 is CASSLGSLASGELFF. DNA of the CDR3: TGTGCCAGCAGTTTAGGGAGTCTAGCCTCCGGGGAGCTGTTTTTT.